Below, 18 T cell receptor beta chains from the same sample are listed, as sequenced in a study of blood T cell repertoires in COVID-19. Method: immunoSEQ multiplex PCR; TCRdb's copy keeps in-frame clones and lacks some. Altogether about 42,000 clones are present, 70% to 80% being singletons, with the ten largest covering about 8.5%. The sample consisted of peripheral blood. Source of these receptors: a man between 65 and 80 years old with active or convalescent COVID-19.

The rearrangement uses TRBV7-9 and TRBJ1-1; D is possibly TRBD1 (5 bases). The germline V and J ends were trimmed by 5 bases and 1 base, with 8 bases remaining between them. CDR3 length: 13 residues. The germline V gene encodes CDR1 SEHNR and CDR2 FQNEAQ (reference sequence). CDR3 in DNA: TGTGCCAGCAGCGTGACAGCGAACACTGAAGCTTTCTTT. Protein sequence: CASSVTANTEAFF. The full variable domain, in which reference TRBV7-9 and TRBJ1-1 provide the parts outside the CDR3, is DTGVSQNPRHKITKRGQNVTFRCDPISEHNRLYWYRQTLGQGPEFLTYFQNEAQLEKSRLLSDRFSAERPKGSFSTLEIQRTEQGDSAMYLCASSVTANTEAFFGQGTRLTVV.

This chain joins TRBV6-5 and TRBJ2-7; the D gene is possibly TRBD1 (6 bases). Between the trimmed V and J ends, which lost 5 bases and 7 bases, there was a span of 9 bases. The germline V gene encodes CDR1 MNHEY and CDR2 SVGAGI. CDR3 length: 11 residues. The CDR3 is CASSTTGEQYF. The CDR3, as DNA: TGTGCCAGCAGTACTACAGGGGAGCAGTACTTC.

The V gene is TRBV28, the J gene TRBJ2-1; 8 nucleotides match TRBD1. CDR1 MDHEN and CDR2 SYDVKM come from the germline V gene. The CDR3 is 15 residues long. J gave up 2 bases and V 5 bases, and 5 bases lay outside the gene matches. CDR3 nucleotides: TGTGCCAGCAGTCCTCAGGGGGCCGCCTACAATGAGCAGTTCTTC. Translation: CASSPQGAAYNEQFF.

The rearrangement links TRBV6-5 to TRBJ2-7; D is unresolved. The germline V gene has CDR1 MNHEY and CDR2 SVGAGI. The CDR3 extends over 11 amino acids. V was cut by 4 bases and J by 2 bases, with 3 bases left in between. The CDR3 reads CASSSAYEQYF. DNA for the CDR3: TGTGCCAGCAGTTCAGCCTACGAGCAGTACTTC.

V is TRBV10-2 and J is TRBJ1-6; maybe TRBD1 (5 bases). CDR1 is WSHSY and CDR2 is SAAADI in the germline V gene. Trimming took off 7 bases at V and 8 bases at J, with 15 bases between the two ends. CDR3 length: 14 residues. The CDR3 reads CASTLGPPDSPLHF. In nucleotides, the CDR3 is TGCGCCAGCACCTTGGGGCCCCCTGATTCACCCCTCCACTTT.

V gene TRBV29-1 combines with J gene TRBJ1-2; D remains unclear. The ends were cut back, 6 bases at V and 4 bases at J, with 15 bases in the middle. This CDR3 region has 13 residues. The germline CDR1 and CDR2 sequences are SQVTM and ANQGSEA. The CDR3 region has the DNA TGCAGCGTCCACCGCGAACGGGGCTATGGCTACACCTTC. Protein: CSVHRERGYGYTF.

This clone was counted only a few times. The CDR3 nucleotides read TGTGCCAGCAGCCTTGAGGGACTAGCAATGACAGATACGCAGTATTTT. It is translated as CASSLEGLAMTDTQYF. This chain connects TRBV5-8 to TRBJ2-3; 9 bases map to TRBD2. CDR3 size: 16 residues. V gave up 4 bases and J gave up 3 bases; unmatched junction bases: 9. Germline V lookup: CDR1 SGHTS, CDR2 YDEGEE. The whole variable domain, remainder taken from reference TRBV5-8 and TRBJ2-3, is EAGVTQSPTHLIKTRGQQATLRCSPISGHTSVYWYQQALGLGLQFLLWYDEGEERNRGNFPPRFSGRQFPNYSSELNVNALELEDSALYLCASSLEGLAMTDTQYFGPGTRLTVL.

The chain employs TRBV28 and TRBJ2-3, with D perhaps TRBD1 (5 bases). Trimming shortened V by 6 bases and J by 2 bases, and 9 bases separated the two germline ends. Per germline, CDR1 MDHEN and CDR2 SYDVKM. The CDR3 is made up of 13 amino acids. The DNA of the CDR3 is TGTGCCAGCAGGACAGAGAACACAGATACGCAGTATTTT. Its protein is CASRTENTDTQYF.

For the CDR3, the DNA is TGTGCCAGCAGCTTGCGGGACAGGGACTTAGGAGAGACCCAGTACTTC. It yields the protein CASSLRDRDLGETQYF. The V gene is TRBV7-9, the J gene TRBJ2-5, with 9 bases that match TRBD1. The CDR3 runs 16 residues. The germline V gene encodes CDR1 SEHNR and CDR2 FQNEAQ (reference sequence). The ends lost 3 bases at V and 4 bases at J; junction bases unmatched: 9.

The CDR3 reads CASRRGQTNTEAFF. For the CDR3, the DNA is TGTGCCAGCAGAAGGGGACAGACGAACACTGAAGCTTTCTTT. This chain links TRBV6-5 with TRBJ1-1, with 7 bases identical to TRBD1. Germline V gene sequence: CDR1 MNHEY, CDR2 SVGAGI. With 6 bases clipped from V and 1 base from J, the junction kept 5 bases outside the gene matches. This CDR3 has 14 residues.

V is TRBV30 and J is TRBJ1-2; D remains unclear. V lost 0 bases to trimming and J lost 7 bases, with 12 bases between them. This CDR3 has 13 amino acids. Germline CDR1 is GTSNPN and CDR2 is SVGIG (reference sequence). CDR3 loop: CAWSVRPSGGYTF. CDR3 nucleotides: TGTGCCTGGAGTGTACGACCCTCGGGTGGCTACACCTTC.

V and J are TRBV27 and TRBJ1-1; a possible D gene is TRBD1 (5 bases). Germline values: CDR1 MNHEY, CDR2 SMNVEV (reference sequence). V was shortened by 6 bases and J by 7 bases, with 15 bases between the two germline ends. The CDR3 loop spans 13 amino acids. CDR3 DNA sequence: TGTGCCAGCAGGGGAGGGACGGTAGGTGAAGCTTTCTTT. This encodes CASRGGTVGEAFF.

V and J are TRBV11-2 and TRBJ1-2; no clear D gene. The length of the CDR3 is 13 residues. V lost 4 bases and J lost 8, with 14 bases in between. Looked up from germline, CDR1 is SGHAT and CDR2 is FQNNGV. In nucleotides, the CDR3 is TGTGCCAGCAGCTCCGACACGTCAAGGGGCTACACCTTC. Its protein product is CASSSDTSRGYTF.

The chain has TRBV12-2 and TRBJ2-4; the table's D gene call, TRBD2, was not cross checked with the DNA. TRBV12-2 is flagged as a pseudogene. The CDR3 has 16 amino acids. CDR3 DNA sequence: TGTGCAAGTCGCTTAGCTCCTCAGGGACTAGCCCGCATTCAGTACTTC. Amino acids: CASRLAPQGLARIQYF.

A single count supports this clone. The chain carries TRBV19 and TRBJ2-2, with 7 bases that match TRBD1. The germline CDR1 and CDR2 sequences are LNHDA and SQIVND (reference sequence). This CDR3 comprises 18 residues. Unmatched junction bases numbered 20, after V lost 8 bases and J lost 5 bases. The CDR3 sequence is CASRVRGSGGSWTGELFF. The CDR3 DNA reads TGTGCCAGTCGAGTACGGGGCTCAGGGGGAAGTTGGACCGGGGAGCTGTTTTTT.

This clone was counted once. The chain combines TRBV30 with TRBJ1-2, with D possibly being TRBD1 (5 bases). Trimming pared 4 bases from V and 6 bases from J, leaving 27 bases between. Germline loops: CDR1 GTSNPN, CDR2 SVGIG (reference sequence). The CDR3 has 17 amino acids. Written as DNA, the CDR3 is TGTGCCTGGACCCCCCTCCTCAACGCAGGGATAGGCCATGGCTACACCTTC. Its translation is CAWTPLLNAGIGHGYTF.

The chain couples TRBV9 to TRBJ1-3; no firm D call. The V end was cut by 1 base, the J end by 4 bases, with 15 bases between. This CDR3 has 16 residues. The germline CDR1 and CDR2 sequences are SGDLS and YYNGEE. CDR3 sequence: CASSVFQASAGNTIYF. CDR3 nucleotides: TGTGCCAGCAGCGTATTTCAGGCTTCAGCAGGAAACACCATATATTTT.

The chain uses TRBV24-1 and TRBJ2-1, with a tentative D call TRBD1 (6 bases). V lost 9 bases and J lost 4, with 15 bases in between. Germline CDR1 and CDR2: KGHDR and SFDVKD. The CDR3 spans 14 residues. The CDR3 DNA sequence: TGTGCCACCCAGGAACCGGACAGATACAATGAGCAGTTCTTC. Amino acids: CATQEPDRYNEQFF.